Reported below is one T cell receptor (beta chain). Authors' data handling: Reference gene primer amplification yielded estimated nucleated cell counts. The protocol was immunoSEQ multiplex PCR, while the TCRdb copy is restricted to in-frame clones and leaves out a portion. V and J calls and clone size are given by that table; D and trimming were obtained from the DNA. The table lists about 73,000 clones, 65% to 90% of them singletons. The trim removed 5 bases at V and 5 bases at J, leaving 7 bases unmatched. CDR1 MNHEY and CDR2 SVGAGI come from the germline V gene. This CDR3 contains 14 residues. These data belong to a study of blood T cell repertoires in COVID-19. Background on the study: The United States, Italy and Spain were the sources of the acute and convalescent COVID-19 samples.

The rearrangement links TRBV6-5 to TRBJ2-7, with 9 nucleotides matching TRBD1. Specimen: peripheral blood. The source is a woman aged 60-70 years with acute or convalescent COVID-19. CDR3 amino acids: CASSRAGTGNEQYF. The CDR3 DNA is TGTGCCAGCAGTCGCGCGGGGACAGGGAACGAGCAGTACTTC.